The source of this TCR beta chain is a study of T-cell memory formation after mild COVID-19. Study-level points and caveats: Balance between CD4 and CD8 was seen in clones contracting day 15 to 85, and a CD4+ lean was seen in later expanders.

Amplification by 5'RACE using constant-segment primers produced TCR alpha and TCR beta cDNA libraries that carried sample barcodes and UMIs. TCRdb reprocessed the 5' RACE reads with MiXCR, giving one entry per CDR3 protein. The sample consists of approximately 400,000 distinct CDR3 sequences, approximately 24% of them appearing once. Trimming took 6 bases from V and 3 from J; bases not matched to a gene: 14. The CDR3 is made up of 16 amino acids. The germline gives CDR1 MNHEY, CDR2 SVGEGT. A note on this clonotype: Its antigen is currently unknown.

The genes are TRBV6-2 or TRBV6-3 and TRBJ2-7, with 7 nucleotides matching TRBD1. This clonotype originated in an adult woman who had mild COVID-19 (a few samples of this study predate the infection). Cell type and time point are not known. The sequenced material came from PBMCs or a T cell subset sorted from them (not recorded which). In DNA form, the CDR3 reads TGTGCCAGCAGCCTCCGCCGGTGGACAGGTGGCTACGAGCAGTACTTC. Translated, it gives CASSLRRWTGGYEQYF.